The next 13 T cell receptor beta chains were all read from a single sample in a study of T cell repertoires in cytomegalovirus infection. TCRdb reprocessed the reads with MiXCR, giving one entry per CDR3 protein. The sample has just under 500,000 distinct CDR3 sequences; more than 30% are singletons. No antigen is known for these receptors. The sample consisted of cultured PBMCs, taken from culture after CMV antigen stimulation. These receptors were collected from a human donor in good health (CMV status not recorded). Some clones in this sample may be carry-over from other donors' samples.

This clonotype turned up a few times. This chain uses TRBV11-3 with TRBJ1-5; D is undetermined. Trimming cost V 2 bases and J 4 bases, with 9 bases left between them. The CDR3 totals 14 residues. The germline CDR1 and CDR2 sequences are SGHNT and YENEEA. The CDR3 DNA follows: TGTGCCAGCAGCTTATTTGGTGAGAATCAGCCCCAGCATTTT. Its translation is CASSLFGENQPQHF.

With respect to this clonotype: Given a much more abundant clone one base away, this may be a read error. The genes are TRBV7-2 and TRBJ1-1, with unresolved D. CDR1 and CDR2 from the germline V gene are SGHTA and FQGNSA. CDR3 length equals 15 residues. DNA for the CDR3: TGTGCCAGCAGCTTACGGCGGCTAATGAAAACTGAAGCTTTCTTT. Protein: CASSLRRLMKTEAFF. Full variable domain (remainder filled in from reference TRBV7-2 and TRBJ1-1): GAGVSQSPSNKVTEKGKDVELRCDPISGHTALYWYRQSLGQGLEFLIYFQGNSAPDKSGLPSDRFSAERTGGSVSTLTIQRTQQEDSAVYLCASSLRRLMKTEAFFGQGTRLTVV.

This clonotype was observed at least ten times. The chain couples TRBV7-2 to TRBJ2-4; 10 bases fit TRBD2. The germline V gene has CDR1 SGHTA and CDR2 FQGNSA. The V and J ends lost 4 bases and 1 base, in that order; junction bases with no gene match: 4. There are 16 residues in the CDR3. The CDR3 loop reads CASSSLAGWAKNIQYF. CDR3 sequence (DNA): TGTGCCAGCAGCTCACTAGCGGGATGGGCCAAAAACATTCAGTACTTC.

The table lists this clonotype with many counts. The chain is built from TRBV7-8 and TRBJ2-2; D is ambiguous. CDR3 length: 13 residues. V lost 1 base and J 5 bases, leaving 5 bases between the germline ends. Germline CDR1 and CDR2: SGHVS and FQNEAQ. For the CDR3, the DNA is TGTGCCAGCAGCTTAGAGTATACCGGGGAGCTGTTTTTT. It yields the protein CASSLEYTGELFF. Combining the CDR3 with reference TRBV7-8 and TRBJ2-2 gives the whole variable domain GAGVSQSPRYKVAKRGQDVALRCDPISGHVSLFWYQQALGQGPEFLTYFQNEAQLDKSGLPSDRFFAERPEGSVSTLKIQRTQQEDSAVYLCASSLEYTGELFFGEGSRLTVL.

The chain is built from TRBV2 and TRBJ2-1, with D uncertain. Germline V gene sequence: CDR1 SNHLY, CDR2 FYNNEI. V was pared by 11 bases and J by 0 bases, with 17 bases between. CDR3 length: 15 residues. The CDR3 spells CAGNKDGSSYNEQFF. CDR3 bases: TGTGCCGGCAATAAGGACGGTAGCTCCTACAATGAGCAGTTCTTC.

V gene TRBV7-2 combines with J gene TRBJ1-4; D is perhaps TRBD1 (5 bases). V gave up 3 bases and J gave up 1 base, with 9 bases separating them. The CDR3 has 15 amino acids. Germline values: CDR1 SGHTA, CDR2 FQGNSA. The DNA for the CDR3 is TGTGCCAGCAGCTTTCCCCAGGGAACTAATGAAAAACTGTTTTTT. This gives the protein CASSFPQGTNEKLFF.

The chain is built from TRBV10-3 and TRBJ1-1; TRBD1 agrees at 8 bases. CDR3 length: 12 amino acids. Germline CDR1 and CDR2: ENHRY and SYGVKD. Trimming at V came to 10 bases and at J to 5 bases, leaving 6 bases not matched to a gene. The DNA of the CDR3 is TGTGCCAACGGACAGGGACCGACTGAAGCTTTCTTT. Encoded protein: CANGQGPTEAFF.

CDR3 nucleotide sequence: TGTGCCAGCAGCCTAAATGGGGTTTCCTACAATGAGCAGTTCTTC. Translating gives CASSLNGVSYNEQFF. The rearrangement joins TRBV7-3 to TRBJ2-1, with D unresolved. This CDR3 is 15 amino acids long. The V end lost 5 bases, the J end lost 1 base, and 12 bases lay between the germline ends. Germline CDR1 reads SGHTA; CDR2 reads FQGTGA.

J is TRBJ1-6 and V is TRBV9; D is unresolved. Germline V gene data show CDR1 as SGDLS and CDR2 as YYNGEE. The CDR3 sequence is 14 residues long. Between the trimmed V and J ends, which lost 2 bases and 4 bases, there was a span of 7 bases. The CDR3 bases are TGTGCCAGCAGCGTTGGACGTTATAATTCACCCCTCCACTTT. This codes for CASSVGRYNSPLHF.

The V gene is TRBV4-1, the J gene TRBJ2-1; 10 bases line up with TRBD2. CDR3 length equals 15 residues. The junction had 7 bases not matched to a gene; V was cut back by 5 bases and J by 6 bases. Germline lookup yields CDR1 MGHRA and CDR2 YSYEKL. The CDR3 sequence: CASSDVLAGLNEQFF. The CDR3 DNA follows: TGCGCCAGCAGCGACGTACTAGCGGGACTCAATGAGCAGTTCTTC.

The chain is built from TRBV19 and TRBJ2-5; D gene ambiguous. The V end lost 4 bases, the J end lost 5 bases, and 8 bases lay between the germline ends. This CDR3 is 12 amino acids long. From germline, CDR1 is LNHDA and CDR2 SQIVND (reference sequence). The CDR3 loop reads CASSKAEETQYF. The CDR3, as DNA: TGTGCCAGTAGTAAAGCCGAGGAGACCCAGTACTTC.

The sample holds a few counts of this clonotype. Being one base from a much bigger clone, this may be a read error. The V call is TRBV7-2, the J call TRBJ2-3; 9 bases match TRBD2. This CDR3 comprises 15 residues. The germline gives CDR1 SGHTA, CDR2 FQGNSA. The CDR3 bases are TGTCCCAGCAGCTCATCCGGGACTAGCTCTGATACGCAGTATTTT. Its protein is CPSSSSGTSSDTQYF.

The chain employs TRBV20-1 and TRBJ1-5, with D uncertain. V gave up 3 bases and J gave up 7 bases, with 10 bases separating them. CDR1 is DFQATT and CDR2 is SNEGSKA in the germline V gene (reference sequence). The CDR3 runs 12 residues. As DNA, the CDR3 is TGCAGTGCTAGCGTCCCCGGACAGCCCCAGCATTTT. As protein: CSASVPGQPQHF.